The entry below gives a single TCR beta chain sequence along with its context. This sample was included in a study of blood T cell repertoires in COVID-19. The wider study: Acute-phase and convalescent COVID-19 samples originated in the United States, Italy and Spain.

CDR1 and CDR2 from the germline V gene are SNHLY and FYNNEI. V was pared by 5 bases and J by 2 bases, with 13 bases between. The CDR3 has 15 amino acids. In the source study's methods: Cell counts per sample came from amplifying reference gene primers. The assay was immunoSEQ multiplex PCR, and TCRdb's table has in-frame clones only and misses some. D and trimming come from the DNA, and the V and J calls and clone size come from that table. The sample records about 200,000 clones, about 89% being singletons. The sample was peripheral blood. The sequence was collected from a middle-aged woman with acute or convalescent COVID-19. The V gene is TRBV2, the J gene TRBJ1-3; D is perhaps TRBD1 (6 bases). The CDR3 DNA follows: TGTGCCAGCAGTCCAGGACAGCACGCTGGAAACACCATATATTTT. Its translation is CASSPGQHAGNTIYF.